Below, one T cell receptor (beta chain) is given with its context. This clonotype appeared many times. No cognate antigen has been identified for it. No much larger clone exists at a distance of one base, and base qualities are not known. The sample belongs to a study of regulatory T cells in long-lasting Graves disease (dated by TCRdb to 2020 to 2023). Study-wide context: Newly diagnosed Graves' disease patients had taken antithyroid drugs for less than 3 months. Patients with persistent Graves' disease were compared with patients with newly diagnosed Graves' disease using TCR sequencing and RNA sequencing of peripheral blood. The study was registered as a clinical trial and conducted in China. A total of 33 samples underwent TCR sequencing, from about 13 patients with persistent Graves' disease and 20 or so patients with newly diagnosed Graves' disease.

In the paper's terms, the time point label means: newly diagnosed GD, antithyroid drugs for less than 3 months. For both TCR sequencing and RNA sequencing, RNA was extracted from PBMCs using TRIzol. The diagnosis of Graves' disease was made according to American Thyroid Association guidelines. The patients came from an endocrinology department in Xi'an, China. Each patient gave approximately 9 milliliters of peripheral blood, collected in an EDTA anticoagulant tube. PBMCs were isolated by Ficoll Paque Plus density gradient separation without further T cell sorting. An Agilent 2100 Bioanalyzer and agarose gel were used to check RNA quality, while a NanoDrop 2000 measured RNA concentration. Overall results and qualifications from the work: Compared with newly diagnosed patients, persistent Graves' disease patients had lower TCR Shannon entropy and fewer highly expanded clones, which suggests clonal expansion. As a limitation, the authors acknowledged that the small sample size may reduce accuracy. Only peripheral blood was studied, because thyroid tissue, the primary lesion, was inaccessible. Persistent patients shared more public clonotypes among themselves (2,741) than newly diagnosed patients did (approximately 970). TRBV28, TRBJ1-2 and TRBJ2-5 were preferentially used in persistent disease, while TRBV20-1 and TRBJ2-1 were favored in newly diagnosed disease. Sequencing and analysis were limited to the TCR beta chain.

V is reduced by 1 base and J by 6 bases, leaving a spacing of 7 bases between them. Measured from the cysteine to the phenylalanine, the CDR3 is 13 residues long. Just CDR3 DNA is preserved here, 39 bases in frame from base 1. As encoded in the germline V gene (reference sequence), CDR1 is SEHNR while CDR2 is FQNEAQ. Library construction relied on multiplex PCR. TCRdb lists the instrument as Illumina HiSeq 4000. To build TCR beta libraries, CDR3 regions were amplified by Arm-PCR using iRepertoire HTBI primers. Gel purification was performed on PCR products prior to sequencing. The paper's processing steps were these. Gene usage analysis of CDR3 amino acid clonotypes relied on the roughly 58 TRBV and 14 TRBJ segments identified across samples. COPE and FqMerger were used to merge the filtered high-quality paired reads into contigs. BLAST was used to align contigs to IMGT TRBV, TRBD and TRBJ reference genes, with CDR3 defined following IMGT. Highly expanded clones were defined as clonotypes with a frequency above 0.1%. Shannon entropy was used to measure repertoire diversity, and the Gini coefficient was used to measure V-J evenness. Clonotypes shared by more than one individual were considered public. The public reads were quality trimmed at Q25 with fastp and then assembled into clones with MiXCR by TCRdb, keeping productive beta chains. Identical CDR3 protein sequences are pooled into one entry, listed with their most common genes and DNA. V and J calls and clone size were set by TCRdb, not the authors. This sample has about 200,000 distinct CDR3 sequences in its table, and roughly 19% of those were observed once. The ten largest clones capture 12% of the sample.

These data were likewise used in another study, on T cells in Graves' hyperthyroidism and ophthalmopathy. As described in the second report: Stable Graves' hyperthyroidism was defined as the absence of progression to ophthalmopathy over 18 months of follow-up. Hyperthyroidism patients were newly diagnosed, had a disease duration of under 2 months, and were aged 18 to 65 years. Any patient with an uncontrolled infection, another autoimmune disease, pregnancy or lactation was excluded. Diagnoses were established on the basis of clinical symptoms, serum thyroxine and TRAb, thyroid ultrasound, and orbital computed tomography. A first-round RT-PCR of the TCR CDR3 used the HTBI primer set with the Qiagen OneStep RT-PCR kit. Most expanded thyroid clonotypes (frequency above 0.001) were also detected in blood, suggesting blood repertoires may reflect thyroid immune responses. A model built on a 13 V-J signature distinguished ophthalmopathy from stable hyperthyroidism, reaching 85% to 90% sensitivity and around 82% specificity in cross-validation and 80%/75% in testing. During validation, the model predicted progression to ophthalmopathy a median of around six months ahead of onset, with around 70% sensitivity and around 72% specificity. A discovery cohort of about 96 patients, about 44 with Graves' ophthalmopathy and 57 with stable Graves' hyperthyroidism, was used to find distinguishing TCR V-J signatures. Prospective prediction of ophthalmopathy was tested in an independent validation cohort consisting of some 18 hyperthyroidism patients and approximately 16 patients who later progressed to ophthalmopathy. The 100 or so discovery patients were randomly split 7:3 into training and test sets. In addition, the study compared T-cell repertoires in thyroid tissue and in blood from roughly 6 Graves' hyperthyroidism patients. Once sampling was done, hyperthyroidism patients were given methimazole at a starting dose of 30 mg daily, whereas ophthalmopathy patients were given high-dose intravenous methylprednisolone. Libraries were constructed in a second round of multiplex PCR, after which size selection and purification were carried out. Libraries were sequenced paired-end with 100 bp reads on an Illumina HiSeq2000. SOAPnuke was used to process the raw data, throwing out any read that contained adapters or uncalled bases, had a mean Phred below 15, or lacked an exact constant-primer or identifier match. High-quality paired reads were merged using COPE v1.2.5, and each unique nucleotide sequence was defined as a clonotype. MiTCR v1.1 was used to align clonotypes to the IMGT TRBV, TRBD and TRBJ reference segments. Analysis was restricted to V-J combinations with a frequency above 0.0001, which covered roughly 99% of repertoires. The TCS score was defined as F50 (clonal expansion) divided by E x V (chaos), with BLOSUM62-based TCRdist calculated between CDR3 peptides within each V-J. Welch's t-statistics and random forest reduced fewer than 600 V-J features to roughly 13, which were used in a naive Bayes classifier (R e1071). No statistical method was used to fix the sample size in advance, and group allocation was not hidden from the investigators. TCR Vbeta CDR3 sequencing of 130 to 150 peripheral blood samples (under 45 ophthalmopathy, 70 to 85 hyperthyroidism and about 17 progressor patients) is reported in the paper.

The sequencing used peripheral blood mononuclear cells (PBMCs), collected at new diagnosis, from a patient treated with antithyroid drugs. The chain links TRBV7-9 with TRBJ2-1; the D segment could be TRBD1, given 5 matching bases. This TCR was sampled from a woman aged 25-40 years with Graves disease. Donor details come from another sample of the same person, matched by shared clones. At the DNA level, the sequence is TGTGCCAGCAGCTTAGGGGGCGGCAATGAGCAGTTCTTC. This encodes CASSLGGGNEQFF.